This T cell receptor beta chain originates from a study of T cell changes during pregnancy in multiple sclerosis. Here immunoSEQ multiplex PCR was the method, and the copy in TCRdb shows in-frame clones only, minus some. The sample contains about 97,000 clones, about nine tenths of which appear only once. CDR1 and CDR2 (germline): LNHDA, SQIVND (reference sequence). This CDR3 region has 14 residues. V was clipped by 5 bases and J by 4 bases, with 14 bases between them. This chain uses TRBV19 with TRBJ1-2; D uncertain. The sequence was obtained from a female donor in good health, enrolled as a control in a pregnancy study. The sample here was peripheral blood, taken in the second trimester of pregnancy. The CDR3 bases are TGTGCCAGTAGTGCAACAGAAGCCCCCTATGGCTACACCTTC. It codes for CASSATEAPYGYTF.